These 21 T cell receptor beta chains came from one sample sequenced in a study of identical twins. TCRdb passed the 5' RACE reads through MiXCR, listing each CDR3 protein once. The table includes under 1 million distinct CDR3 sequences, more than 9% detected once. These same data were also listed under a study on yellow fever vaccine responses in identical twins.

The specimen was PBMCs. The receptors derive from a woman aged 18-29 years in good health.

The chain links TRBV19 to TRBJ2-1; 16 positions match TRBD2. This CDR3 contains 19 residues. Germline V gene data show CDR1 as LNHDA and CDR2 as SQIVND (reference sequence). V was pared by 5 bases and J by 2 bases, with 9 bases of the junction left unmatched. The CDR3 loop reads CASSSPGTSGREAYNEQFF. The CDR3 nucleotides read TGTGCCAGTAGTTCCCCCGGGACTAGCGGGAGGGAGGCCTACAATGAGCAGTTCTTC.

The rearrangement links TRBV2 to TRBJ2-1; 9 bases agree with TRBD1. The V and J ends lost 1 base and 8 bases, in that order; junction bases with no gene match: 9. The CDR3 is 16 residues long. CDR1 SNHLY and CDR2 FYNNEI come from the germline V gene. In DNA form, the CDR3 reads TGTGCCAGCAGTGAAGGCTTCGGGACAGGGACGGATGAGCAGTTCTTC. Its translation is CASSEGFGTGTDEQFF.

The CDR3, as DNA: TGTGCCAGCAGTCCCCCCAAGGGGAGAAGTACAGATACGCAGTATTTT. Protein sequence: CASSPPKGRSTDTQYF. The V gene is TRBV28, the J gene TRBJ2-3; tentatively, D is TRBD1 or TRBD2 (5 bases each). Trimming took off 5 bases at V and 3 bases at J, with 18 bases between the two ends. Germline V gene data show CDR1 as MDHEN and CDR2 as SYDVKM. The CDR3 length is 16 residues. Full variable domain (remainder filled in from reference TRBV28 and TRBJ2-3): DVKVTQSSRYLVKRTGEKVFLECVQDMDHENMFWYRQDPGLGLRLIYFSYDVKMKEKGDIPEGYSVSREKKERFSLILESASTNQTSMYLCASSPPKGRSTDTQYFGPGTRLTVL.

This clonotype was counted a few times. V is TRBV7-8 and J is TRBJ2-2, with 11 nucleotides matching TRBD2. After removal of 2 bases from V and 4 bases from J, the junction contained 3 bases not matched to a gene. Germline values: CDR1 SGHVS, CDR2 FQNEAQ. The CDR3 contains 16 residues. CDR3 loop: CASSLIAGGSTGELFF. The DNA of the CDR3 is TGTGCCAGCAGCTTAATAGCGGGAGGGAGCACCGGGGAGCTGTTTTTT. Complete variable domain (other parts from reference TRBV7-8 and TRBJ2-2): GAGVSQSPRYKVAKRGQDVALRCDPISGHVSLFWYQQALGQGPEFLTYFQNEAQLDKSGLPSDRFFAERPEGSVSTLKIQRTQQEDSAVYLCASSLIAGGSTGELFFGEGSRLTVL.

This chain uses TRBV9 with TRBJ2-5, with a tentative D call TRBD1 (5 bases). Germline-derived CDR1 and CDR2 are SGDLS and YYNGEE. The CDR3 has 15 residues. The V gene lost 3 bases and the J gene lost 3 bases, with 15 bases spanning the gap. The CDR3 spells CASSGLGLGEETQYF. The CDR3 DNA reads TGTGCCAGCAGCGGGTTGGGGTTAGGGGAAGAGACCCAGTACTTC.

The V and J genes are TRBV29-1 and TRBJ2-7; maybe TRBD2 (7 bases). The CDR3 covers 13 residues. Trimming removed 5 bases at V and 4 bases at J, with 15 bases between. CDR1 SQVTM and CDR2 ANQGSEA come from the germline V gene. The CDR3 sequence is CSVLRGGLYEQYF. The CDR3 nucleotides read TGCAGCGTTCTAAGGGGGGGGTTATACGAGCAGTACTTC.

The rearrangement links TRBV6-1 to TRBJ2-4; no definite D call. Germline CDR1 reads MNHNS; CDR2 reads SASEGT. V gave up 7 bases and J gave up 7 bases, with 11 bases separating them. CDR3 length: 12 amino acids. CDR3 in DNA: TGTGCCAGCAAGCTGGCCGGTAACATTCAGTACTTC. Protein sequence: CASKLAGNIQYF.

This clonotype was found many times. The V and J genes are TRBV5-1 and TRBJ2-5, with TRBD2 identical over 12 bases. Germline-derived CDR1 and CDR2 are SGHRS and YFSETQ. CDR3 size: 16 residues. Unmatched junction bases numbered 7, after V lost 4 bases and J lost 3 bases. Here the CDR3 reads CASSMTSGGVEETQYF. CDR3 nucleotide sequence: TGCGCCAGCAGCATGACTAGCGGGGGAGTTGAAGAGACCCAGTACTTC.

In its sample, this clonotype was seen many times. This sequence joins TRBV7-3 and TRBJ2-3, with TRBD2 matching over 9 bases. The length of the CDR3 is 15 residues. The V segment lost 3 bases and the J segment 3 bases; nucleotides outside the gene matches: 4. Germline V lookup: CDR1 SGHTA, CDR2 FQGTGA. The CDR3 DNA follows: TGTGCCAGCAGCTTTAGCGGGAGTACTACAGATACGCAGTATTTT. This translates into CASSFSGSTTDTQYF.

V and J are TRBV5-1 and TRBJ2-3; D is perhaps TRBD2 (6 bases). V lost 0 bases and J lost 2, with 10 bases in between. Germline CDR1 reads SGHRS; CDR2 reads YFSETQ. The CDR3 is 15 residues long. The CDR3 DNA follows: TGCGCCAGCAGCTTGGTTCGGGGGAACACAGATACGCAGTATTTT. It yields the protein CASSLVRGNTDTQYF.

This clonotype has only a few counts. The rearrangement joins TRBV11-2 to TRBJ2-7; D is unclear. Per germline, CDR1 SGHAT and CDR2 FQNNGV. This CDR3 comprises 15 residues. V lost 1 base, J lost 1 base, and 11 bases lay in between. CDR3 DNA: TGTGCCAGCAGCTTAGTAACTCTGGGGTCCTACGAGCAGTACGTC. The encoded protein is CASSLVTLGSYEQYV.

The V and J genes are TRBV20-1 and TRBJ2-1; D possibly corresponds to TRBD2 (6 bases). Germline V lookup: CDR1 DFQATT, CDR2 SNEGSKA (reference sequence). V was clipped by 5 bases and J by 4 bases, with 15 bases between them. The CDR3 length is 14 residues. DNA for the CDR3: TGCAGTGCTGGCCCTACTAGCTCTTACAATGAGCAGTTCTTC. Protein sequence: CSAGPTSSYNEQFF.

V gene TRBV10-3 combines with J gene TRBJ2-3; the D gene is possibly TRBD2 (6 bases). The CDR3 length is 15 residues. Germline lookup yields CDR1 ENHRY and CDR2 SYGVKD. V lost 1 base and J lost 0, with 8 bases in between. The DNA for the CDR3 is TGTGCCATCAGTGAGTTGCGGGGAAGCACAGATACGCAGTATTTT. Its protein product is CAISELRGSTDTQYF.

This clonotype was found a few times. The chain employs TRBV12-3 or TRBV12-4 and TRBJ2-1; either TRBD1 or TRBD2 may fit D (5 bases each). This CDR3 spans 15 amino acids. V was trimmed by 4 bases and J by 9 bases, leaving 19 bases between them. CDR3 bases: TGTGCCAGCAGTTCTTTGGGGGAGCTTCACGGTGAGCAGTTCTTC. Amino acid sequence: CASSSLGELHGEQFF.

This rearrangement joins TRBV7-9 to TRBJ2-1; D is possibly TRBD1 (7 bases). The V gene's germline CDR1 is SEHNR and CDR2 FQNEAQ (reference sequence). The CDR3 has 14 residues. V was clipped by 5 bases and J by 10 bases, with 18 bases between them. CDR3 sequence reads: CASSPQTGTGEQFF. The CDR3 nucleotides are TGTGCCAGCAGCCCACAGACAGGGACTGGCGAGCAGTTCTTC.

This clonotype was seen a few times. The chain carries TRBV7-9 and TRBJ2-7; no clear D. Germline CDR1 reads SEHNR; CDR2 reads FQNEAQ (reference sequence). This CDR3 spans 14 amino acids. Trimming removed 6 bases at V and 2 bases at J, with 14 bases between. The CDR3 is CASSLTGLTYEQYF. The CDR3 DNA reads TGTGCCAGCAGTCTAACCGGGCTAACCTACGAGCAGTACTTC.

The V gene is TRBV15, the J gene TRBJ2-1, with D perhaps assigned TRBD1 or TRBD2 (5 bases each). Germline lookup yields CDR1 LNHNV and CDR2 YYDKDF (reference sequence). Trimming shortened V by 6 bases and J by 8 bases, and 11 bases separated the two germline ends. The CDR3 runs 12 residues. This CDR3 is CATRPQGDEQFF. The CDR3 coding sequence is TGTGCCACCAGGCCTCAGGGAGATGAGCAGTTCTTC.

This clonotype has a handful of counts. The chain uses TRBV2 and TRBJ2-5; 8 bases line up with TRBD2. Trimming at V came to 9 bases and at J to 0 bases, leaving 3 bases not matched to a gene. The length of the CDR3 is 13 residues. Looked up from germline, CDR1 is SNHLY and CDR2 is FYNNEI. CDR3 nucleotide sequence: TGTGCCAGTAGCGGGGTGTACCAAGAGACCCAGTACTTC. Protein product: CASSGVYQETQYF.

This chain links TRBV7-6 with TRBJ2-5; D not certain. The CDR3 totals 13 residues. V lost 3 bases, J lost 9 bases, and 14 bases lay in between. Looked up from germline, CDR1 is SGHVS and CDR2 is FNYEAQ. The CDR3 DNA reads as TGTGCCAGCAGCTTCAACTCCACCCAGGCCCAGTACTTC. It codes for CASSFNSTQAQYF.

This clonotype has more than one count but fewer than ten. The V and J genes are TRBV5-1 and TRBJ2-2; tentative D call: TRBD1 (6 bases). The CDR3 spans 15 residues. From germline, CDR1 is SGHRS and CDR2 YFSETQ. V dropped 1 base and J dropped 3 bases, with 10 bases sitting between them. CDR3 protein: CASSLFGQYTGELFF. The CDR3 DNA sequence: TGCGCCAGCAGCTTGTTCGGACAGTACACCGGGGAGCTGTTTTTT.

The gene calls are TRBV6-1 and TRBJ2-2; tentative D call: TRBD1 (6 bases). CDR3 length: 15 residues. The V end lost 3 bases, the J end lost 2 bases, and 10 bases lay between the germline ends. Germline V gene sequence: CDR1 MNHNS, CDR2 SASEGT. DNA for the CDR3: TGTGCCAGCAGTGAGATGGGACACAACACCGGGGAGCTGTTTTTT. Protein product: CASSEMGHNTGELFF.